This T cell receptor beta chain was observed in a study of T cell changes during pregnancy in multiple sclerosis. Generated by immunoSEQ multiplex PCR, the TCRdb table keeps only in-frame clones and is missing some. The sample lists some 40,000 clones, approximately 88% seen once, with 0.45% to 0.6% in the top ten. With 4 bases clipped from V and 3 bases from J, the junction kept 8 bases outside the gene matches. Germline V CDR1 and CDR2: SGHRS, YFSETQ. This CDR3 has 16 residues. This chain uses TRBV5-1 with TRBJ2-2; 8 bases are shared with TRBD1. Sample: CD4+ T cells from peripheral blood mononuclear cells, taken in the first trimester of pregnancy. This TCR was sampled from a female donor with multiple sclerosis, enrolled in a pregnancy study. The CDR3 region is CASSPQGAGHTGELFF. CDR3 nucleotides: TGCGCCAGCAGCCCCCAGGGGGCGGGTCACACCGGGGAGCTGTTTTTT.